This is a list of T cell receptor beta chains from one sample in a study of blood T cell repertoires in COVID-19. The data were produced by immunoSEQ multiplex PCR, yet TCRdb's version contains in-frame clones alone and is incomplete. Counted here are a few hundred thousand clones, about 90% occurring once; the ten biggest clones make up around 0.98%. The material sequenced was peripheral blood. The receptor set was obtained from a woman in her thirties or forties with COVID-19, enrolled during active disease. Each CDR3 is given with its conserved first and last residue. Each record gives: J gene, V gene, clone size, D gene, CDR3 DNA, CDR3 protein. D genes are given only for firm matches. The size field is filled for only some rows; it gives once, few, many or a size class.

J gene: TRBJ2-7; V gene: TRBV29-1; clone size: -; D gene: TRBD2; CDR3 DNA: TGCAGCGTTGAAGATTCGGCGGGGGGCCCCCCCTACGAGCAGTACTTC; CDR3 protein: CSVEDSAGGPPYEQYF
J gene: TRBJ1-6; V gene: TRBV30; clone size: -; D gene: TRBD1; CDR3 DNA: TGTGCCTGGAGTGTACTGGCAGGGGGTTCGGATTCACCCCTCCACTTT; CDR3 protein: CAWSVLAGGSDSPLHF
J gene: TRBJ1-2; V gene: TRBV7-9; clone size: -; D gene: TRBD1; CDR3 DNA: TGTGCCAGCAGCTTAGCTGGCACAGGGGGCTATGGCTACACCTTC; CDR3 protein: CASSLAGTGGYGYTF
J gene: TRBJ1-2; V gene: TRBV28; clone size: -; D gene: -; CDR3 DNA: TGTGCCAGCAGTTTCGATATTGGGGAGGTTCGCGGCTACACCTTC; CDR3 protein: CASSFDIGEVRGYTF
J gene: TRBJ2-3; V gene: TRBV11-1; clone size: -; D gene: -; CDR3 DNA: TGTGCCAGCACAAGCACAGATACGCAGTATTTT; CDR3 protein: CASTSTDTQYF
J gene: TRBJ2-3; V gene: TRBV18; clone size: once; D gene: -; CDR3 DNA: TGTGCCAGCTCACCACGAACAGGGTATGCGCCAGATACGCAGTATTTT; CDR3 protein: CASSPRTGYAPDTQYF
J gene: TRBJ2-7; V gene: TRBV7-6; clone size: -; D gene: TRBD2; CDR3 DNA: TGTGCCAGCAGCTTAGTTCCTAGCGGGTTAAACTACGAGCAGTACTTC; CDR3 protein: CASSLVPSGLNYEQYF
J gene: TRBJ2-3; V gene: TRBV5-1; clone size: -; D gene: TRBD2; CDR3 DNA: TGCGCCAGCACCCGGGGGACTAGCGGGGACACAGATACGCAGTATTTT; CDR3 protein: CASTRGTSGDTDTQYF
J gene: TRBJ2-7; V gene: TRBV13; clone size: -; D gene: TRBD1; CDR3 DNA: TGTGCCAGCAGCGAGACAGGGTCCTACGAGCAGTACTTC; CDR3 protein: CASSETGSYEQYF
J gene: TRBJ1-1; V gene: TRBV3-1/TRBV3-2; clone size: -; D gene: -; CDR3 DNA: TGTGCCAGCACCTCTATCCCAGGGACAAGGAGGATCTTT; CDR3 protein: CASTSIPGTRRIF
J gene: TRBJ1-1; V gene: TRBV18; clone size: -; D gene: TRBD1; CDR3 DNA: TGTGCCAGCTCCTCGGGCAGGGGGTACACTGAAGCTTTCTTT; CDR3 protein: CASSSGRGYTEAFF
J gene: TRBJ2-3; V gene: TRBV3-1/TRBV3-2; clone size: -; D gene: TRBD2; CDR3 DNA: TGTGCCAGCAGCCAAGATTGGGGGAGGGCCAACACAGATACGCAGTATTTT; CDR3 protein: CASSQDWGRANTDTQYF
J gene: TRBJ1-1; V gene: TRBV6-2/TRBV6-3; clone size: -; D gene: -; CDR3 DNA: TGTGCCAGCAGTTATCGCGCCCCCGGGACTGAAGCTTTCTTT; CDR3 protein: CASSYRAPGTEAFF
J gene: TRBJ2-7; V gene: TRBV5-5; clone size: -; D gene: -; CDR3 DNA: TGTGCCAGCAGCTTGGTACAGTCCTACGAGCAGTACTTC; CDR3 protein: CASSLVQSYEQYF
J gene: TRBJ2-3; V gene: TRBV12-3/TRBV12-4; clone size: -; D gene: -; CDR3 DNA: TGTGCCAGCAGTTTTCTCTCCACAGATACGCAGTATTTT; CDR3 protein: CASSFLSTDTQYF
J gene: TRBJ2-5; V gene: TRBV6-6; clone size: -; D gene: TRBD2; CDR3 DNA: TGTGCCAGCAGTGCCGGGACTAGCATAAAAGAGACCCAGTACTTC; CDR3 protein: CASSAGTSIKETQYF
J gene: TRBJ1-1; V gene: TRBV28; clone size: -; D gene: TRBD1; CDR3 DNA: TGTGCCAGCAGCGGACCTAACATCGGGACAGGGGCCGAAGCTTTCTTT; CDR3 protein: CASSGPNIGTGAEAFF
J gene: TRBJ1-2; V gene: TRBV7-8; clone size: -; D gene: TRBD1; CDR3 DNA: TGTGCCAGCAGCCCGGGGACAGGGGGCTATGGCTACACCTTC; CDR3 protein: CASSPGTGGYGYTF
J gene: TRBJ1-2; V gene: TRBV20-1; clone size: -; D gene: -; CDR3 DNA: TGCAGTGCTAGTGCCATCCAGACTCACTATGGCTACACCTTC; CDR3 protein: CSASAIQTHYGYTF
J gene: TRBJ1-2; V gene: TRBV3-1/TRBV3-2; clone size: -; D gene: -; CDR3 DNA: TGTGCCAGCAGCCAAGATGGGGCAGGGGTGACGGGAGGCTACACCTTC; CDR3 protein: CASSQDGAGVTGGYTF
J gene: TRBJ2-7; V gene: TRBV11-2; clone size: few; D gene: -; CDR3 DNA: TGTGCCAGCAGTCACAGCTCCTACGAGCAGTACTTC; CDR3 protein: CASSHSSYEQYF
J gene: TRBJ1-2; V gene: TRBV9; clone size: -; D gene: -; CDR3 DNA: TGTGCCAGCAGCGAGGCCCCGGGACACAACTATGGCTACACCTTC; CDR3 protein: CASSEAPGHNYGYTF
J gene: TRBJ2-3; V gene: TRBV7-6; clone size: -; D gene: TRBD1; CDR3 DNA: TGTGCCAGCAGCCCCAGAGGGGGCTCTAGCACAGATACGCAGTATTTT; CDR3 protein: CASSPRGGSSTDTQYF
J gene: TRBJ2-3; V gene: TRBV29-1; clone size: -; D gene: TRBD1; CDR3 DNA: TGCAGCGTTGACCCCGGGACAGCAACAGATACGCAGTATTTT; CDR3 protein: CSVDPGTATDTQYF